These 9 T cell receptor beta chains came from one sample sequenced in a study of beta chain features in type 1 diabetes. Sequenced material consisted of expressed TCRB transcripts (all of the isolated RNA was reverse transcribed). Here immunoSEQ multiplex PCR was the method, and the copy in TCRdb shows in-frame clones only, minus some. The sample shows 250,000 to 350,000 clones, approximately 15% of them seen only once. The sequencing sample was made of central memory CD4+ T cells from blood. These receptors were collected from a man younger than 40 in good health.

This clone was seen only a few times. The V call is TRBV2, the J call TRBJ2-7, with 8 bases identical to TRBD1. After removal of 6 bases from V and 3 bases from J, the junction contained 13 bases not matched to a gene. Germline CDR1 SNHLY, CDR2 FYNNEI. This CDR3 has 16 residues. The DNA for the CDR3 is TGTGCCAGCAGAAAAGACGGGGACAGGAGTAACTACGAGCAGTACGTC. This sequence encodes CASRKDGDRSNYEQYV.

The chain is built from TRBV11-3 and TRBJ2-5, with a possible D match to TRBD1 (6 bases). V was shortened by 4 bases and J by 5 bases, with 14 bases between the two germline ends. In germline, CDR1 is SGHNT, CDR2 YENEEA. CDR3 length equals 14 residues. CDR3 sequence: CASSSIQGRETQYF. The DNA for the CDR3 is TGTGCCAGCAGCTCTATACAGGGCCGGGAGACCCAGTACTTC.

The CDR3 DNA reads as TGTGCCAGCGGGACCTCAGGGGGCAATCAGCCCCAGCATTTT. Its translation is CASGTSGGNQPQHF. V and J are TRBV6-6 and TRBJ1-5; perhaps TRBD1 as D (6 bases). There are 14 residues in the CDR3. The V end lost 8 bases, the J end lost 2 bases, and 13 bases lay between the germline ends. Germline CDR1 and CDR2: MNHNY and SVGAGI (reference sequence).

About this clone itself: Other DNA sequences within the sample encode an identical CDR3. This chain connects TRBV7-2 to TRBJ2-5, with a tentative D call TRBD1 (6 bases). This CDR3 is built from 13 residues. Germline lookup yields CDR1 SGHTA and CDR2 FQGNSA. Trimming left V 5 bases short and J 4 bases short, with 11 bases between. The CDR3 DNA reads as TGTGCCAGCAGCCGAGGGGGTGGAGAGACCCAGTACTTC. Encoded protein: CASSRGGGETQYF.

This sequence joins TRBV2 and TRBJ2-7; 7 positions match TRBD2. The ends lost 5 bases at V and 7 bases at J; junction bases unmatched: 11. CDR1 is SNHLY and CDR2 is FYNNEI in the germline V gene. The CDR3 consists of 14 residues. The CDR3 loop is CASSPGTTSREQYF. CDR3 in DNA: TGTGCCAGCAGTCCCGGGACTACATCCCGGGAGCAGTACTTC.

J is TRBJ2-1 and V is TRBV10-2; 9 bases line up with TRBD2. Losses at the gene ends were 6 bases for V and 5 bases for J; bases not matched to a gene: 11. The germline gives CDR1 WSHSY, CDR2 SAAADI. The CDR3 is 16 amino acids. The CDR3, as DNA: TGCGCCAGCAGAAGTAGCGGGAGAGGGGGACACAATGAGCAGTTCTTC. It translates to CASRSSGRGGHNEQFF.

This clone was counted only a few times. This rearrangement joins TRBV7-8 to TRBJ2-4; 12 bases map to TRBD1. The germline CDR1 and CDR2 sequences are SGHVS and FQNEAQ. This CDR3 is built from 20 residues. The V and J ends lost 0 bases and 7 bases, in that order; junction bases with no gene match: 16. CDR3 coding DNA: TGTGCCAGCAGCTTAGCTGTCCTTCGACCCGGGACAGGGGGCCGGAACATTCAGTACTTC. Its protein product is CASSLAVLRPGTGGRNIQYF.

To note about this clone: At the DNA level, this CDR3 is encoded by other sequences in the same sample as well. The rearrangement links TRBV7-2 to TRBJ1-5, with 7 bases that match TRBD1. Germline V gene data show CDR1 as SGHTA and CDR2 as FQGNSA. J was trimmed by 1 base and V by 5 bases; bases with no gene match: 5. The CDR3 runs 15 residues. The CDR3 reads CASSPGGGSNQPQHF. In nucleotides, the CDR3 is TGTGCCAGCAGCCCAGGGGGGGGAAGCAATCAGCCCCAGCATTTT. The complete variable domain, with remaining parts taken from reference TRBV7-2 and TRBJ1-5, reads GAGVSQSPSNKVTEKGKDVELRCDPISGHTALYWYRQSLGQGLEFLIYFQGNSAPDKSGLPSDRFSAERTGGSVSTLTIQRTQQEDSAVYLCASSPGGGSNQPQHFGDGTRLSIL.

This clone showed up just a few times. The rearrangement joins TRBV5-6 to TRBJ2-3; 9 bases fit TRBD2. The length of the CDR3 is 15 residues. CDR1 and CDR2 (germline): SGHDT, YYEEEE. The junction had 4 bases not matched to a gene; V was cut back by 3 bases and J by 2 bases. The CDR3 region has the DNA TGTGCCAGCAGCTCCTTAGCGGGAGACACAGATACGCAGTATTTT. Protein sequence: CASSSLAGDTDTQYF.